This record covers a single T cell receptor (beta chain). Germline CDR1 and CDR2: MDHEN and SYDVKM. CDR3 length equals 15 residues. V lost 8 bases and J 2 bases, leaving 16 bases between the germline ends. This specimen belongs to a study of blood T cell repertoires in COVID-19. Study overall: Both acute and convalescent COVID-19 samples were obtained from the United States, Italy and Spain.

Per the original methods: Researchers report that nucleated cell counts were estimated from reference gene primer amplification. Assay: immunoSEQ multiplex PCR; the TCRdb copy retains only in-frame clones and omits some. Clone size and the V and J calls come from that table; the DNA yielded D and trimming. The table lists roughly 310,000 clones, 90% of them singletons. The TCR originated in a man between 60 and 75 years old who had recovered from COVID-19. The chain uses TRBV28 and TRBJ1-5, with D possibly matching TRBD1 (5 bases). The sample consisted of PBMCs or T cells enriched from blood (not recorded which). CDR3 loop: CASGGLSAGNQPQHF. CDR3 nucleotide sequence: TGTGCCAGCGGGGGGTTGTCAGCCGGCAATCAGCCCCAGCATTTT.